The clone carrying this TCR beta chain appeared once. What it binds is not known. Germline lookup yields CDR1 MDHEN and CDR2 SYDVKM. V was trimmed by 3 bases and J by 0 bases, leaving 12 bases between them. The CDR3 runs to 16 residues. The data derive from a study of cytomegalovirus exposure and HLA in healthy donors. The protocol was immunoSEQ multiplex PCR, while the TCRdb copy is restricted to in-frame clones and leaves out a portion. In the table there are under 85,000 clones, roughly 95% of which are singletons. Points from the study as a whole: Cytomegalovirus association was listed for 164 TCR beta chains.

V gene TRBV28 combines with J gene TRBJ1-5, with a weak D call TRBD1 (5 bases). This clonotype was sampled from a woman under 30 in good health and CMV-seropositive. Sequenced material: PBMCs. CDR3 sequence reads: CASSFIGDYSNQPQHF. In DNA, the CDR3 is TGTGCCAGCAGTTTCATAGGGGATTATAGCAATCAGCCCCAGCATTTT.